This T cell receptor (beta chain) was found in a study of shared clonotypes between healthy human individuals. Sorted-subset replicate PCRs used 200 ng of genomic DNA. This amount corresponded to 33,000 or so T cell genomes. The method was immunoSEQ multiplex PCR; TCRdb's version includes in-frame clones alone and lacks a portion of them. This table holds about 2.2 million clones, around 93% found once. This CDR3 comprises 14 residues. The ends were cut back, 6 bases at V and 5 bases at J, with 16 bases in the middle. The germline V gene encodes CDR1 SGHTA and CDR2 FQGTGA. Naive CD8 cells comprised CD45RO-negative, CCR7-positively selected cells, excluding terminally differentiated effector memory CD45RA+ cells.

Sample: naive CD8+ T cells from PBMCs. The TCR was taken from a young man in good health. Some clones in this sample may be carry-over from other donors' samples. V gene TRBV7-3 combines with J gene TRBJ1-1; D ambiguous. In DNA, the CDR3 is TGTGCCAGCAGGTTCCACCTTGATAGGACTGAAGCTTTCTTT. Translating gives CASRFHLDRTEAFF.